This TCR beta chain was identified in a study of cytomegalovirus exposure and HLA in healthy donors. Whole-study results and caveats: Indistinguishable V segments such as TRBV6-2 and TRBV6-3 were excluded.

The germline CDR1 and CDR2 sequences are SGHRS and YFSETQ. V was cut by 1 base and J by 14 bases, with 16 bases left in between. This CDR3 region has 14 residues. Primers included in the PCR were 60 Vbeta and 13 Jbeta primers. The repertoire was sequenced with immunoSEQ multiplex PCR; TCRdb's copy has only in-frame clones and lacks some. The sample has around 160,000 clones. Comments on this clone: What it recognizes is unknown.

J is TRBJ1-6 and V is TRBV5-1; D may be TRBD1 (5 bases). Sequencing was performed on PBMCs. This clonotype originated in a woman between 45 and 65 years old in good health and CMV-seronegative. CDR3 loop: CASSLNIVDKSLHF. CDR3 nucleotide sequence: TGCGCCAGCAGCTTGAATATTGTGGACAAATCCCTCCACTTT.